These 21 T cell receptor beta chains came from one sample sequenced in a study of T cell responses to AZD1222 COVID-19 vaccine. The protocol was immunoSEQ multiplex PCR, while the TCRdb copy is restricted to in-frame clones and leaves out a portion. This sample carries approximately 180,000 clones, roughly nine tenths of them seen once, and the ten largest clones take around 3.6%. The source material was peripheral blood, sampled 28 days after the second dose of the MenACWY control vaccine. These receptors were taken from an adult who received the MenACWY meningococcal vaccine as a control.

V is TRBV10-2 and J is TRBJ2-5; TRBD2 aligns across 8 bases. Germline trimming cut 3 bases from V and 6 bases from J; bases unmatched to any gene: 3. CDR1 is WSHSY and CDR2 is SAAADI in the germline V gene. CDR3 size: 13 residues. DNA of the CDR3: TGCGCCAGCAGTGAAAAGCGGGAGCAGACCCAGTACTTC. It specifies CASSEKREQTQYF.

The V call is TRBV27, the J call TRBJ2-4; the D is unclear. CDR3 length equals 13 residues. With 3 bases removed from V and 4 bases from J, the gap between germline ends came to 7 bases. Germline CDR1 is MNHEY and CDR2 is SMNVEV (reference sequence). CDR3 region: CASSFSVKNIQYF. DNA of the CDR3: TGTGCCAGCAGTTTTTCAGTTAAAAACATTCAGTACTTC.

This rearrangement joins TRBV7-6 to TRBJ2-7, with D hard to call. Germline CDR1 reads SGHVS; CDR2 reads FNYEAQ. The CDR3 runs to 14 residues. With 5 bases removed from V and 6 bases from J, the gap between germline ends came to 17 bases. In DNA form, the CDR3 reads TGTGCCAGCAGCCCCGATTACCGAGTCCCCGAGCAGTACTTC. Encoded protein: CASSPDYRVPEQYF.

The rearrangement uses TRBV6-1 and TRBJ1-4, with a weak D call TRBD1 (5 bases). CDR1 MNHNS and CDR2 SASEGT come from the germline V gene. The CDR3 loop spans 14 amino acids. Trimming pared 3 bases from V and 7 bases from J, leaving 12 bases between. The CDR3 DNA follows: TGTGCCAGCAGTGAGTCCAGGGATTTTGAAAAACTGTTTTTT. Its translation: CASSESRDFEKLFF.

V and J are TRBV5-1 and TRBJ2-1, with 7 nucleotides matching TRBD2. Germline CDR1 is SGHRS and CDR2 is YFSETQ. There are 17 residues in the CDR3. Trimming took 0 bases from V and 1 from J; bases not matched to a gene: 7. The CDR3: CASSLGLADPSYNEQFF. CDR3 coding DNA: TGCGCCAGCAGCTTGGGCCTAGCGGATCCTTCCTACAATGAGCAGTTCTTC.

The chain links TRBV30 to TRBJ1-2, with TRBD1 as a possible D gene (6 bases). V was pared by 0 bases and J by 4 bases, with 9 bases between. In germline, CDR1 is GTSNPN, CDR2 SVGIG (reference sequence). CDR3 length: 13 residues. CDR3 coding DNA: TGTGCCTGGAGTGTACAGGGATTCTATGGCTACACCTTC. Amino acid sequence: CAWSVQGFYGYTF.

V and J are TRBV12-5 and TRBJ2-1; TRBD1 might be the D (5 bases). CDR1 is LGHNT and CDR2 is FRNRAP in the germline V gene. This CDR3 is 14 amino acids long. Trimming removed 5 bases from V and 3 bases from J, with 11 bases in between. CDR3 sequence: CASGPIGDYNEQFF. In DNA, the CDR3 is TGTGCTAGTGGTCCAATAGGGGACTACAATGAGCAGTTCTTC.

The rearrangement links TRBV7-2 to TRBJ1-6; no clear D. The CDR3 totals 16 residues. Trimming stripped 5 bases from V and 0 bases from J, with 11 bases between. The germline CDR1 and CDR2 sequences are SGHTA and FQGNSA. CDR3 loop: CASSPDSGSYNSPLHF. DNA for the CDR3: TGTGCCAGCAGCCCAGATTCGGGCTCCTATAATTCACCCCTCCACTTT.

The CDR3 loop is CASSGDRHTEAFF. The CDR3 DNA reads as TGTGCCAGCAGCGGCGACAGACACACTGAAGCTTTCTTT. The V call is TRBV2, the J call TRBJ1-1; TRBD1 might be the D (5 bases). From germline, CDR1 is SNHLY and CDR2 FYNNEI. V dropped 6 bases and J dropped 3 bases, with 11 bases sitting between them. The CDR3 covers 13 residues.

The CDR3 sequence is CASSFQGAGELFF. CDR3 in DNA: TGTGCCAGCAGCTTCCAAGGGGCCGGGGAGCTGTTTTTT. This sequence joins TRBV11-3 and TRBJ2-2; D possibly corresponds to TRBD1 (5 bases). Trimming stripped 3 bases from V and 6 bases from J, with 8 bases between. This CDR3 region has 13 residues. Germline V CDR1 and CDR2: SGHNT, YENEEA.

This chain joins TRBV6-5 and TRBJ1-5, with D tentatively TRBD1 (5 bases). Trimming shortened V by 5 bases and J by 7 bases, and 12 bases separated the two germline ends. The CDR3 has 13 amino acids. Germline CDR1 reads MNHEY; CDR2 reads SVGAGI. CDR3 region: CASSHRRGQPQHF. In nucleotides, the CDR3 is TGTGCCAGCAGTCACAGGAGGGGCCAGCCCCAGCATTTT.

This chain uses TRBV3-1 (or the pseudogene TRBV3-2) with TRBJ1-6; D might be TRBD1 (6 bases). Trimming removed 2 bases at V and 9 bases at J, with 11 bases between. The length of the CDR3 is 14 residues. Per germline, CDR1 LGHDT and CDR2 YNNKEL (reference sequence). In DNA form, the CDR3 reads TGTGCCAGCAGCCAAATCCGGGACACTTCACCCCTCCACTTT. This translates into CASSQIRDTSPLHF.

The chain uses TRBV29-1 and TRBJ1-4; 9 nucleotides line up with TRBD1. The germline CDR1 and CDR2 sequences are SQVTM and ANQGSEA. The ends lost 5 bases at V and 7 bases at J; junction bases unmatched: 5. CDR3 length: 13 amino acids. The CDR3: CSVRTGVGEKLFF. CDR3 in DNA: TGCAGCGTTCGGACAGGGGTCGGTGAAAAACTGTTTTTT. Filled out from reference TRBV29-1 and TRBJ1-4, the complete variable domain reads SAVISQKPSRDICQRGTSLTIQCQVDSQVTMMFWYRQQPGQSLTLIATANQGSEATYESGFVIDKFPISRPNLTFSTLTVSNMSPEDSSIYLCSVRTGVGEKLFFGSGTQLSVL.

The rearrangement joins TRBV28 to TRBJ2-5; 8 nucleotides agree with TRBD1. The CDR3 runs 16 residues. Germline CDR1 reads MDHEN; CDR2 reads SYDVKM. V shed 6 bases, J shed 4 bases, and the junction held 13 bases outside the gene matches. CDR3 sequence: CASSAPAAGGRETQYF. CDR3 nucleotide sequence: TGTGCCAGCAGCGCCCCTGCGGCAGGGGGCAGAGAGACCCAGTACTTC.

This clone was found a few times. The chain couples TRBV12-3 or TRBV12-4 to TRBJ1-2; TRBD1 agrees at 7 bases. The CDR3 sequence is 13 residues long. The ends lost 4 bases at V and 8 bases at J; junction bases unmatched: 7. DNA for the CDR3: TGTGCCAGCAGTTCAGACAGGGTTGTCGGCTACACCTTC. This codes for CASSSDRVVGYTF.

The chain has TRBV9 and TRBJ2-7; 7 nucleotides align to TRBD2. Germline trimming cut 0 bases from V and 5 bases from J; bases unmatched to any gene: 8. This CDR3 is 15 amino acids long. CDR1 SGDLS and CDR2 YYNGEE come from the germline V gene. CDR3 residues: CASSVGSGRGDEQYF. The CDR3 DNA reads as TGTGCCAGCAGCGTAGGGTCTGGGAGGGGAGACGAGCAGTACTTC.

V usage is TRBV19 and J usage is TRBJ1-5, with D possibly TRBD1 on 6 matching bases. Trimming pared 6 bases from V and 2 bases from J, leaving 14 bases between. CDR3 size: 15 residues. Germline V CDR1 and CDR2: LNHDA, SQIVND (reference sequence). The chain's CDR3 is CASSLGGGGNQPQHF. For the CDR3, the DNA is TGTGCCAGTAGCCTTGGGGGCGGGGGCAATCAGCCCCAGCATTTT.

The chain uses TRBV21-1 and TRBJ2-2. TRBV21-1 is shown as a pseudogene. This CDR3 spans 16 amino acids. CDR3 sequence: CASSKEQIFAPGELFF. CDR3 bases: TGTGCCAGCAGCAAAGAGCAGATCTTTGCCCCCGGGGAGCTGTTTTTT.

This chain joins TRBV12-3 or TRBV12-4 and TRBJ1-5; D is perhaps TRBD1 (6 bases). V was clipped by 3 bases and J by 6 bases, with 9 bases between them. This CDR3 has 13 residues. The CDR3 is CASSLRTVQPQHF. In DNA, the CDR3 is TGTGCCAGCAGTTTGAGGACAGTTCAGCCCCAGCATTTT.

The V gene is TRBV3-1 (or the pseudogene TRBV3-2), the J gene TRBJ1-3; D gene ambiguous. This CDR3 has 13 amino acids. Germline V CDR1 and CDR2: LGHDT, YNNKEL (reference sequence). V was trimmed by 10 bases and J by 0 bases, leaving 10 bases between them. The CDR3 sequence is CAISQNSGNTIYF. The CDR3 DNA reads TGTGCCATATCACAGAACTCTGGAAACACCATATATTTT.

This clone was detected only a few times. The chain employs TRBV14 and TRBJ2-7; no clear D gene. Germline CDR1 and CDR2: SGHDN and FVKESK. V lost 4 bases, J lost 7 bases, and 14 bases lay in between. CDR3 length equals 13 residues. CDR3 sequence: CASSLNLDGEQYF. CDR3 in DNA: TGTGCCAGCAGCCTCAACCTGGATGGGGAGCAGTACTTC.